This T cell receptor beta chain was captured in a study of blood T cell repertoires in COVID-19. Study information: From the United States, Italy and Spain came samples of acute and convalescent COVID-19. In each case, the material was cDNA or gDNA derived from T cells, B-cell-depleted T cells, or PBMCs.

Methods used by the authors: The assay estimated nucleated cells by amplifying reference gene primers. TCRdb keeps only in-frame clones here, not all; method: immunoSEQ multiplex PCR. The DNA gave D and trimming, while V, J and clone size come from that table. The sample carries under 200,000 clones, under 90% recorded once. In germline, CDR1 is SEHNR, CDR2 FQNEAQ (reference sequence). V shed 8 bases, J shed 1 base, and the junction held 3 bases outside the gene matches. The length of the CDR3 is 13 residues. The chain uses TRBV7-9 and TRBJ2-3, with TRBD2 matching 7 bases. The source of this sequence is a young man with active or convalescent COVID-19. The specimen was peripheral blood. CDR3 in amino acids: CASGAGGTDTQYF. CDR3 DNA: TGTGCCAGCGGTGCGGGGGGCACAGATACGCAGTATTTT.